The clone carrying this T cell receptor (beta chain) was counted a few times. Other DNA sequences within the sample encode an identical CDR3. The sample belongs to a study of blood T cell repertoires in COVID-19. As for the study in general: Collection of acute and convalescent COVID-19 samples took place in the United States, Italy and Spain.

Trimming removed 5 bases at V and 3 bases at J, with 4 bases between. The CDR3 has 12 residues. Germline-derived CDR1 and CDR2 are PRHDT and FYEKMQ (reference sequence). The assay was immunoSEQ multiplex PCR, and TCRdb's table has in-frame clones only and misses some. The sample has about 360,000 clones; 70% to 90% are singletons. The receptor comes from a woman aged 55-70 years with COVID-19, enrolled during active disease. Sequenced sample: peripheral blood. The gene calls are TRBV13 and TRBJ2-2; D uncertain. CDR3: CASSLYTGELFF. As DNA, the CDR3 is TGTGCCAGCAGCCTGTACACCGGGGAGCTGTTTTTT.